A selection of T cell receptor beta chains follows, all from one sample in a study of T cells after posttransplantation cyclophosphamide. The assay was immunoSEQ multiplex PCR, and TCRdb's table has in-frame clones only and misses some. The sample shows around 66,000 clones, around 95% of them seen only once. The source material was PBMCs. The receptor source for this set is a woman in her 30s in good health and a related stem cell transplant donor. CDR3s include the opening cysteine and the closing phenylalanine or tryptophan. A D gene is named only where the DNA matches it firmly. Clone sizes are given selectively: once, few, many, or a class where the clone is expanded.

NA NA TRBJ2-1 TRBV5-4 TGTGCCAGCAGTCCATCCGGACAAGCATCCTACAATGAGCAGTTCTTC CASSPSGQASYNEQFF
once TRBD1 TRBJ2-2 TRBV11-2 TGTGCCAGCAGCCAGGACAGGGGGCGCCCCGGGGAGCTGTTTTTT CASSQDRGRPGELFF
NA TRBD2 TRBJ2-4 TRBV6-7 TGTGCCAGCAGTTACTCACCGGGGGGGGCCAAAAACATTCAGTACTTC CASSYSPGGAKNIQYF
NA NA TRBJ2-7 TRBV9 TGTGCCAGCAGCATGGGACTCCTGAGCGACGAGCAGTACTTC CASSMGLLSDEQYF
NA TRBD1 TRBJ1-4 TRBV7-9 TGTGCCAGCAGCTTAGCCAGGGGGGATGAAAAACTGTTTTTT CASSLARGDEKLFF
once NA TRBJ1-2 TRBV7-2 TGTGCCAGCAGCCGGGGGGGATCCGGGGGCTACACCTTC CASSRGGSGGYTF
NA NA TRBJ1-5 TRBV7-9 TGTGCCAGCAGCATCGTCGGGGGCAATCAGCCCCAGCATTTT CASSIVGGNQPQHF
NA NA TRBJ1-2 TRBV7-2 TGTGCCAGCAGCCCTAAAGGGGGAAACTATGGCTACACCTTC CASSPKGGNYGYTF
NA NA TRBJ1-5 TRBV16 TGTGCCAGCCGAAGCATCGGGGCTAGCAATCAGCCCCAGCATTTT CASRSIGASNQPQHF
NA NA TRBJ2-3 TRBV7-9 TGTGCCAGCAGCTCCACAGGACAGAGGTTCACAGATACGCAGTATTTT CASSSTGQRFTDTQYF
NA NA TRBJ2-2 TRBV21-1 TGTGCCGGAAACAAGGGGTGCTACACCGGGGAGCTGTTTTTT CAGNKGCYTGELFF
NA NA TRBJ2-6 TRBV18 TGTGCCAGCTCACTTCCCGCGGGGAGCTCTGGGGCCAACGTCCTGACTTTC CASSLPAGSSGANVLTF
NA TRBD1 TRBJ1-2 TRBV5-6 TGTGCCAGCAGCCCGGGACAGCTCGACTATGGCTACACCTTC CASSPGQLDYGYTF
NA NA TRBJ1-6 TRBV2 TGTGCCAGCAGTAGCAGGGGTGGTAATTCACCCCTCCACTTT CASSSRGGNSPLHF
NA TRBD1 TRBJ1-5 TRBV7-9 TGTGCCAGCAGCCCACAGGGGGCAGATCAGCCCCAGCATTTT CASSPQGADQPQHF
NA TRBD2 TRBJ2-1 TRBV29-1 TGCAGCTTGAGTGGCGCGGGGGTAGGTAATGAGCAGTTCTTC CSLSGAGVGNEQFF
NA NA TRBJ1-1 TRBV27 TGTGCCAGCAGCCGGGGAAGTACTAACACTGAAGCTTTCTTT CASSRGSTNTEAFF
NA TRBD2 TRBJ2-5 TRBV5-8 TGTGCCAGCAGCTTGGGTCCAGCGGGGTTCCCCCAAGAGACCCAGTACTTC CASSLGPAGFPQETQYF
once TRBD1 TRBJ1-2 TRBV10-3 TGTGCCATCAGCAGGACAGGGAGTGCTGGCTACACCTTC CAISRTGSAGYTF
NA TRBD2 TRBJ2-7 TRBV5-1 TGCGCCAGCAGCTGGACTAGCGGGAACTACGAGCAGTACTTC CASSWTSGNYEQYF